Listed below are T cell receptor beta chains from one sample, sequenced in a study of blood T cell repertoires in COVID-19. This table comes from immunoSEQ multiplex PCR, and its TCRdb copy is limited to in-frame clones, with some not included. The data hold 70,000 to 95,000 clones, with roughly 76% observed a single time. Sequenced input: peripheral blood. These receptors came from a woman between 65 and 79 years old with acute or convalescent COVID-19. Both conserved end residues are part of each CDR3. D genes are given only for firm matches. The size of a clone is reported for some rows only, either as once, few or many, or as a class for expanded clones.

size: -; V: TRBV27; D: -; J: TRBJ2-5; DNA: TGTGCCAGCAGTTTATCTCGGGGTCTAGAGACCCAGTACTTC; CDR3: CASSLSRGLETQYF
size: -; V: TRBV2; D: TRBD1; J: TRBJ2-3; DNA: TGTGCCAGCAAGACAGGGGGGAGCACAGATACGCAGTATTTT; CDR3: CASKTGGSTDTQYF
size: -; V: TRBV6-6; D: TRBD1; J: TRBJ1-4; DNA: TGTGCCAGCAGTTTCCCCGGGACAGCTAATGAAAAACTGTTTTTT; CDR3: CASSFPGTANEKLFF
size: few; V: TRBV7-9; D: TRBD2; J: TRBJ2-7; DNA: TGTGCCAGCAGTCCAAGCGGGACCTTCTCCTACGAGCAGTACTTC; CDR3: CASSPSGTFSYEQYF
size: once; V: TRBV6-4; D: -; J: TRBJ1-1; DNA: TGTGCCACCAAACCGGGACACTCGAACACTGAAGCTTTCTTT; CDR3: CATKPGHSNTEAFF
size: few; V: TRBV5-1; D: -; J: TRBJ2-7; DNA: TGCGCCAGCAGCTTAACAGGGTCCTACGAGCAGTACTTC; CDR3: CASSLTGSYEQYF
size: -; V: TRBV11-2; D: -; J: TRBJ1-2; DNA: TGTGCCAGCAGCCTTCGGGCGGGCGCGGGGGGCTACACCTTC; CDR3: CASSLRAGAGGYTF
size: -; V: TRBV29-1; D: TRBD1; J: TRBJ1-2; DNA: TGCAGCGGAGGGACAGGTTACTATGGCTACACCTTC; CDR3: CSGGTGYYGYTF
size: -; V: TRBV12-3/TRBV12-4; D: -; J: TRBJ1-1; DNA: TGTGCCAGCAGCCCCCCGGGACTTGAAGCTTTCTTT; CDR3: CASSPPGLEAFF
size: few; V: TRBV19; D: TRBD2; J: TRBJ2-1; DNA: TGTGCCAGTACCCAAGATAGCGGGAGGGCCTGGTTTGATGAGCAGTTCTTC; CDR3: CASTQDSGRAWFDEQFF
size: -; V: TRBV11-2; D: TRBD2; J: TRBJ2-7; DNA: TGTGCCAGCAGCGCCACTAGCGGGAGTGGAACCTACGAGCAGTACTTC; CDR3: CASSATSGSGTYEQYF
size: -; V: TRBV5-1; D: TRBD1; J: TRBJ2-6; DNA: TGCGCCAGCAGCGTGTCCGGGACAGGGCACTCTGGGGCCAACGTCCTGACTTTC; CDR3: CASSVSGTGHSGANVLTF
size: few; V: TRBV9; D: -; J: TRBJ1-2; DNA: TGTGCCAGCAGCGGGACAGAAAATGGCTACACCTTC; CDR3: CASSGTENGYTF